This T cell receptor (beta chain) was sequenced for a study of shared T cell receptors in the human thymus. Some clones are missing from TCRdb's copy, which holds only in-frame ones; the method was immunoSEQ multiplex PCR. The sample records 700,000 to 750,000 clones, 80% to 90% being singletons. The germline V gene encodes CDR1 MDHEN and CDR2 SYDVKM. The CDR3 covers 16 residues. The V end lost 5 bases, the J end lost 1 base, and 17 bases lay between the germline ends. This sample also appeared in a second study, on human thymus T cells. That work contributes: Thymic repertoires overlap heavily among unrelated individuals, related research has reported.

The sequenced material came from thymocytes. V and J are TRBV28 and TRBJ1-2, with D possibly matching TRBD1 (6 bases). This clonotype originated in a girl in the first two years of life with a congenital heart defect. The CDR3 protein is CASSPQGTGHNYGYTF. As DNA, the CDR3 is TGTGCCAGCAGTCCCCAAGGTACAGGGCATAACTATGGCTACACCTTC.